This T cell receptor (beta chain) was recovered during a study of T cells in Graves' hyperthyroidism and ophthalmopathy. Study-wide context: Sampling of peripheral blood happened at initial diagnosis, prior to any treatment.

Diagnoses were made from clinical symptoms, serum measures (thyroxine and TRAb), thyroid ultrasound and orbital computed tomography. The CDR3 runs to 12 residues. CDR1 is SGDLS and CDR2 is YYNGEE in the germline V gene. With 3 bases removed from V and 3 bases from J, the gap between germline ends came to 7 bases. Of note for this clonotype: Its antigen is unidentified.

Study-wide points: Blood also showed most of the thyroid clonotypes that were expanded above 0.001. Ophthalmopathy, which appeared later, was predicted by the model a median roughly 6.5 months before onset.

Amplification targeted TCR beta CDR3 regions from RNA transcripts. Using the HTBI primer set, a first-round RT-PCR was run on the TCR CDR3. TCRdb called the multiplex PCR reads again in MiXCR, with one record for every CDR3 protein. The data contain approximately 610,000 distinct CDR3 sequences, around 15% of them singletons. Sequenced material: blood. The rearrangement uses TRBV9 and TRBJ2-7, with no clear D. The clonotype comes from a woman in her forties with Graves' ophthalmopathy. The CDR3 loop is CASSDEGYEQYF. CDR3 sequence (DNA): TGTGCCAGCAGCGACGAAGGCTACGAGCAGTACTTC.